This is a list of T cell receptor beta chains from one sample in a study of blood T cell repertoires in COVID-19. Sequenced by immunoSEQ multiplex PCR; TCRdb stores in-frame clones only, minus some. Altogether 60,000 to 65,000 clones are present, about four fifths being singletons, with the ten largest covering 4% to 5.5%. Sequencing was performed on peripheral blood. The origin of the receptors is a human donor in a cohort sampled during active COVID-19. Both conserved end residues are part of each CDR3. A D gene is named only where the DNA matches it firmly. Clone size is shown for a subset of rows, as once, few, many or a class of expanded clone.

size | J | V | D | DNA | CDR3
NA | TRBJ1-3 | TRBV2 | TRBD1 | TGTGCCAGCCGAGGGGGGACAGGGAGGTCTGGAAACACCATATATTTT | CASRGGTGRSGNTIYF
NA | TRBJ2-1 | TRBV5-4 | TRBD2 | TGTGCCAGCAGCTGGGGACTAGCGGGGGGCAATGAGCAGTTCTTC | CASSWGLAGGNEQFF
NA | TRBJ2-3 | TRBV30 | NA | TGTGCCTGGAGCGCTGAGGGTGGGGAAAGCACAGATACGCAGTATTTT | CAWSAEGGESTDTQYF
NA | TRBJ1-4 | TRBV9 | TRBD1 | TGTGCCAGCAGCCCGGGACAGGGGAGTGAAAAACTGTTTTTT | CASSPGQGSEKLFF
few | TRBJ2-1 | TRBV4-1 | TRBD2 | TGCGCCAGCAGCCAAGATGGCGGGGGGGCCGACAATGAGCAGTTCTTC | CASSQDGGGADNEQFF
few | TRBJ1-4 | TRBV7-9 | TRBD1 | TGTGCCAGCAGCTTGGGGACAGGGGATGAAAAACTGTTTTTT | CASSLGTGDEKLFF
few | TRBJ2-7 | TRBV30 | TRBD1 | TGTGCCTGGAGCGCGGACAGGGTCCACGAGCAGTACTTC | CAWSADRVHEQYF
NA | TRBJ2-5 | TRBV27 | TRBD1 | TGTGCCAGCAGCAATAACGGACAGGGGGAAGAGACCCAGTACTTC | CASSNNGQGEETQYF
NA | TRBJ2-5 | TRBV19 | TRBD2 | TGTGCCAGTAGTGTAAGCGTAAGAGGACTAGCGGGGGAAGAGACCCAGTACTTC | CASSVSVRGLAGEETQYF
NA | TRBJ1-5 | TRBV30 | NA | TGTGCCTGGAGTACAGGTGGCAATCAGCCCCAGCATTTT | CAWSTGGNQPQHF
once | TRBJ2-3 | TRBV4-2 | NA | TGTGCCAGCAGCCGATTCGCCGGGACTGGCAACACAGATACGCAGTATTTT | CASSRFAGTGNTDTQYF
NA | TRBJ2-7 | TRBV7-9 | TRBD2 | TGTGCCAGCAGCTTGACTAGCGGGAGTTCCTACGAGCAGTACTTC | CASSLTSGSSYEQYF
few | TRBJ1-5 | TRBV7-6 | TRBD1 | TGTGCCAGCAGCCCCCAGACAGGGGGCGATCAGCCCCAGCATTTT | CASSPQTGGDQPQHF
NA | TRBJ2-1 | TRBV7-6 | TRBD2 | TGTGCCAGCAGCTTAGTAGTAAGCGGGGTTGGCGAGCAGTTCTTC | CASSLVVSGVGEQFF
NA | TRBJ2-7 | TRBV5-4 | NA | TGTGCCAGCAGCTTGAGGAGCTCCTACGAGCAGTACTTC | CASSLRSSYEQYF
NA | TRBJ1-1 | TRBV5-4 | TRBD1 | TGTGCCAGCAGCACCGGACAGGGTCGCACTGAAGCTTTCTTT | CASSTGQGRTEAFF
NA | TRBJ2-7 | TRBV3-1/TRBV3-2 | NA | TGTGCCAGCGAAGGGGCGGTCGACGAGCAGTACTTC | CASEGAVDEQYF
once | TRBJ1-2 | TRBV27 | NA | TGTGCCAGCAGTCCGGTCCGGGAGGGGGGCAGGTCCTATGGCTACACCTTC | CASSPVREGGRSYGYTF
NA | TRBJ2-1 | TRBV29-1 | NA | TGCAGCGTCCCGACAGGTAGCTCCTACAATGAGCAGTTCTTC | CSVPTGSSYNEQFF
NA | TRBJ2-1 | TRBV11-2 | NA | TGTGCCAGCAGCGTCGCGGGGAGATCCAATGAGCAGTTCTTC | CASSVAGRSNEQFF
NA | TRBJ1-1 | TRBV7-2 | NA | TGTGCCAGCAGCGGCACGAACACTGAAGCTTTCTTT | CASSGTNTEAFF
NA | TRBJ2-2 | TRBV5-1 | TRBD2 | TGCGCCAGCAGCGAAGGGACGGGACTAGCAGAAGGCCGGGAGCTGTTTTTT | CASSEGTGLAEGRELFF
NA | TRBJ2-3 | TRBV2 | NA | TGTGCCAGCGGGGGGGCCTCAGATACGCAGTATTTT | CASGGASDTQYF
NA | TRBJ1-6 | TRBV27 | TRBD1 | TGTGCCAGCAGATCCCGGACAGGGACAAATTCACCCCTCCACTTT | CASRSRTGTNSPLHF